A single sample is the source of the 21 T cell receptor beta chains below, sequenced in a study of cytomegalovirus exposure and HLA in healthy donors (dated 2017 in TCRdb). Receptor libraries were prepared by the immunoSEQ multiplex PCR assay. For the multiplex PCR, a mixture combining 60 forward primers for TCR Vbeta segments and 13 reverse primers for TCR Jbeta segments was used. The table was pulled from immuneACCESS by TCRdb, which kept in-frame rearrangements only. Such tables lose some clones; where checked, under half of the loss comes from unresolved V genes, and the rest has no known cause. The sample yields about 190,000 clones; over 70% were counted once. About 1.2% of the sample is held by the ten biggest clonotypes. Sample: PBMCs. These receptors originate from a man under 40 in good health and CMV-seronegative.

The rearrangement links TRBV6-6 to TRBJ1-1, with D uncertain. This CDR3 is 14 amino acids long. The germline V gene encodes CDR1 MNHNY and CDR2 SVGAGI (reference sequence). Deletions cut 6 bases from V and 2 bases from J, with 13 bases between. CDR3 nucleotides: TGTGCCAGCAGCGGGAGTTTTCTTAACACTGAAGCTTTCTTT. Residues: CASSGSFLNTEAFF.

This clone was counted once. The V and J genes are TRBV6-1 and TRBJ1-4; no firm D call. The CDR3 contains 15 residues. Germline CDR1 MNHNS, CDR2 SASEGT. V was pared by 7 bases and J by 1 base, with 13 bases between. The CDR3 spells CASTRVAGTNEKLFF. In DNA form, the CDR3 reads TGTGCCAGCACCCGGGTCGCGGGAACTAATGAAAAACTGTTTTTT.

This clone was seen only once. CDR3 sequence (DNA): TGTGCCAGCTCACCTGTCAGGGGGGAGACCCAGTACTTC. Its protein is CASSPVRGETQYF. The chain uses TRBV18 and TRBJ2-5; 7 bases map to TRBD1. The germline V gene has CDR1 KGHSH and CDR2 LQKENI. With 3 bases clipped from V and 5 bases from J, the junction kept 3 bases outside the gene matches. This CDR3 region has 13 residues.

V usage is TRBV19 and J usage is TRBJ2-1, with a weak D call TRBD2 (6 bases). This CDR3 region has 14 residues. V was cut by 5 bases and J by 7 bases, with 15 bases left in between. Germline V gives CDR1 LNHDA, CDR2 SQIVND (reference sequence). Here the CDR3 reads CASSSQEGWNEQFF. CDR3 bases: TGTGCCAGTAGTTCCCAGGAGGGGTGGAATGAGCAGTTCTTC.

V is TRBV9 and J is TRBJ1-1; no firm D call. Trimming cost V 0 bases and J 7 bases, with 10 bases left between them. Germline CDR1 SGDLS, CDR2 YYNGEE. The CDR3 has 13 amino acids. CDR3 nucleotide sequence: TGTGCCAGCAGCGTAGATGAGGGATATGAAGCTTTCTTT. As protein: CASSVDEGYEAFF.

The chain links TRBV6-1 to TRBJ1-5, with D perhaps matching TRBD1 (5 bases). Germline V gives CDR1 MNHNS, CDR2 SASEGT. There are 14 residues in the CDR3. V shed 7 bases and J shed 9 bases, with 19 bases lying between them. The CDR3 DNA is TGTGCCAGCACCCGTGGGGTCAACGGGGGGCCCCAGCATTTT. It yields the protein CASTRGVNGGPQHF.

This rearrangement joins TRBV5-1 to TRBJ2-7; D gene uncertain. The germline gives CDR1 SGHRS, CDR2 YFSETQ. The ends were cut back, 5 bases at V and 4 bases at J, with 13 bases in the middle. This CDR3 region has 13 residues. CDR3 in amino acids: CASRDGLKYEQYF. The CDR3, as DNA: TGCGCCAGCAGGGATGGGCTAAAATACGAGCAGTACTTC.

In its sample, this clone was seen a few times. The chain is built from TRBV21-1 and TRBJ2-7; the listed D gene, TRBD2, was not tested against the DNA. TRBV21-1 is a recognized pseudogene. This CDR3 is built from 11 residues. Written as DNA, the CDR3 is TGTGCCAGCGGAGTGACCTACGAGCAGTACTTC. Its translation is CASGVTYEQYF.

The V gene is TRBV18, the J gene TRBJ2-1; 8 bases agree with TRBD1. With 3 bases clipped from V and 10 bases from J, the junction kept 2 bases outside the gene matches. The CDR3 is made up of 12 amino acids. Looked up from germline, CDR1 is KGHSH and CDR2 is LQKENI. Written as DNA, the CDR3 is TGTGCCAGCTCACCCAGGGGGCGCGAGCAGTTCTTC. This encodes CASSPRGREQFF.

This clone occurred once. The V and J genes are TRBV28 and TRBJ2-5; 7 bases are a match to TRBD1. The end of the DNA fits TRBJ2-7 better, so the J call may be wrong. The CDR3 is 15 amino acids. The V gene's germline CDR1 is MDHEN and CDR2 SYDVKM. The CDR3 reads CASSITDRDLYEQYF. The CDR3 DNA reads TGTGCCAGCAGTATCACCGACAGGGACCTTTACGAGCAGTACTTC.

This sequence joins TRBV5-4 and TRBJ2-5; 9 bases are shared with TRBD1. The germline CDR1 and CDR2 sequences are SGHNT and YYREEE (reference sequence). CDR3 size: 16 residues. The V segment lost 4 bases and the J segment 5 bases; nucleotides outside the gene matches: 12. The CDR3 DNA reads as TGTGCCAGCAGCACGCGCCCCGGGACAGGGAGGGAGACCCAGTACTTC. This sequence encodes CASSTRPGTGRETQYF.

The rearrangement uses TRBV7-9 and TRBJ1-3; D unclear. CDR1 and CDR2 from the germline V gene are SEHNR and FQNEAQ (reference sequence). The germline V and J ends were trimmed by 3 bases and 3 bases, with 15 bases remaining between them. The CDR3 extends over 16 amino acids. The CDR3 sequence: CASSFGSGRGGNTIYF. The DNA of the CDR3 is TGTGCCAGCAGCTTCGGGTCCGGGAGAGGTGGAAACACCATATATTTT.

This chain joins TRBV5-1 and TRBJ1-2; 8 bases agree with TRBD1. The J segment lost 5 bases and the V segment lost 4 bases, leaving 13 bases of the junction unmatched. Germline V gene lookup returns CDR1 SGHRS and CDR2 YFSETQ. The CDR3 runs 16 residues. This CDR3 reads CASSLTAMGQEYGYTF. The DNA of the CDR3 is TGCGCCAGCAGCCTAACGGCGATGGGACAGGAATATGGCTACACCTTC.

This clone occurred a few times. The rearrangement links TRBV5-8 to TRBJ1-5; D perhaps matches TRBD1 (6 bases). Looked up from germline, CDR1 is SGHTS and CDR2 is YDEGEE. The CDR3 runs to 17 residues. V was shortened by 4 bases and J by 0 bases, with 17 bases between the two germline ends. The CDR3 coding sequence is TGTGCCAGCAGCCGGGACACCGAATTCTATAGCAATCAGCCCCAGCATTTT. This encodes CASSRDTEFYSNQPQHF.

This clone has a single count. The gene calls are TRBV7-8 and TRBJ2-7; 8 bases map to TRBD2. The CDR3 spans 15 residues. Germline values: CDR1 SGHVS, CDR2 FQNEAQ. J was trimmed by 6 bases and V by 1 base; bases with no gene match: 8. CDR3 DNA: TGTGCCAGCAGCTTAGTGCGGGGGGCGGCGGGCGAGCAGTACTTC. It yields the protein CASSLVRGAAGEQYF.

V is TRBV18 and J is TRBJ2-1, with D possibly being TRBD1 (6 bases). The V end was cut by 3 bases, the J end by 4 bases, with 10 bases between. Germline-derived CDR1 and CDR2 are KGHSH and LQKENI. This CDR3 is 14 amino acids long. The CDR3 bases are TGTGCCAGCTCACCCGCAGGGGTGTACAATGAGCAGTTCTTC. Amino acid sequence: CASSPAGVYNEQFF.

CDR3 amino acids: CASRRAGGQGAETQYF. DNA of the CDR3: TGTGCCAGCAGGAGAGCAGGGGGACAGGGGGCAGAGACCCAGTACTTC. V gene TRBV2 combines with J gene TRBJ2-5; 12 bases map to TRBD1. Germline CDR1 SNHLY, CDR2 FYNNEI. The CDR3 length is 16 residues. The ends lost 6 bases at V and 4 bases at J; junction bases unmatched: 9.

The genes are TRBV5-1 and TRBJ2-1; TRBD2 matches 12 bases. V was pared by 4 bases and J by 0 bases, with 2 bases of the junction left unmatched. The CDR3 consists of 16 residues. Germline loops: CDR1 SGHRS, CDR2 YFSETQ. The CDR3 here is CASSLTSGSSYNEQFF. CDR3 DNA sequence: TGCGCCAGCAGCCTGACTAGCGGGAGCTCCTACAATGAGCAGTTCTTC.

J is TRBJ2-1 and V is TRBV30, with TRBD2 matching over 11 bases. The CDR3 totals 16 residues. CDR1 and CDR2 (germline): GTSNPN, SVGIG (reference sequence). Germline trimming cut 5 bases from V and 0 bases from J; bases unmatched to any gene: 6. As DNA, the CDR3 is TGTGCCTGGTTACTAGCGGGAGTAAACTCCTACAATGAGCAGTTCTTC. It translates to CAWLLAGVNSYNEQFF.

The chain recombines TRBV7-9 with TRBJ1-2, with a possible D match to TRBD1 (6 bases). Germline-derived CDR1 and CDR2 are SEHNR and FQNEAQ (reference sequence). V was clipped by 3 bases and J by 6 bases, with 17 bases between them. CDR3 size: 15 residues. In DNA form, the CDR3 reads TGTGCCAGCAGCTTTACTATACAGGGAGCTAATGGCTACACCTTC. This gives the protein CASSFTIQGANGYTF.

The chain joins TRBV13 to TRBJ2-3; 9 bases line up with TRBD2. The V segment lost 4 bases and the J segment 4 bases; nucleotides outside the gene matches: 9. The length of the CDR3 is 16 residues. Looked up from germline, CDR1 is PRHDT and CDR2 is FYEKMQ (reference sequence). The CDR3 reads CASSYISGGGSDTQYF. Written as DNA, the CDR3 is TGTGCCAGCAGCTACATTAGCGGGGGAGGATCAGATACGCAGTATTTT.